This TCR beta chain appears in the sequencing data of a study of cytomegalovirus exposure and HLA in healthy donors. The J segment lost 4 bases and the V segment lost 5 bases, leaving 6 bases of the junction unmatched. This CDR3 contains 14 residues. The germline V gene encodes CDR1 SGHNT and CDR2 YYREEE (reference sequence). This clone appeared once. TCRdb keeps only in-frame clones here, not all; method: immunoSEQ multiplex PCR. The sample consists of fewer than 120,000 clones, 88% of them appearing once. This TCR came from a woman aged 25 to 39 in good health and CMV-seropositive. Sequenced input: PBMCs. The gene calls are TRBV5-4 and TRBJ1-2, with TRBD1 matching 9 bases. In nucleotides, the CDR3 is TGTGCCAGCAGTAACAGGGGGCACGGCTATGGCTACACCTTC. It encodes CASSNRGHGYGYTF.